Following are 30 T cell receptor beta chains from one sample sequenced in a study of T cells in pancreatic ductal adenocarcinoma. Sequencing used immunoSEQ multiplex PCR; TCRdb keeps in-frame clones, though not all of them. The data show 85,000 to 120,000 clones, about 95% seen once. The selected patients with pancreatic ductal adenocarcinoma had surgery but no neoadjuvant therapy. Source material: PBMCs. These receptors all stem from a human donor with pancreatic ductal adenocarcinoma.

The chain uses TRBV6-5 and TRBJ1-3, with D uncertain. The CDR3 sequence is 15 residues long. The germline V gene has CDR1 MNHEY and CDR2 SVGAGI. V was pared by 5 bases and J by 0 bases, with 11 bases between. CDR3 sequence reads: CASSPKGDSGNTIYF. The DNA of the CDR3 is TGTGCCAGCAGTCCCAAAGGAGACTCTGGAAACACCATATATTTT.

The rearrangement links TRBV7-2 to TRBJ2-1; no clear D gene. The CDR3 contains 11 residues. Trimming shortened V by 5 bases and J by 7 bases, and 6 bases separated the two germline ends. CDR1 and CDR2 from the germline V gene are SGHTA and FQGNSA. CDR3 DNA: TGTGCCAGCAGCGCCCAGAATGAGCAGTTCTTC. Its translation: CASSAQNEQFF.

The chain couples TRBV27 to TRBJ2-7; 9 bases fit TRBD1. Trimming took 8 bases from V and 6 from J; bases not matched to a gene: 5. Germline values: CDR1 MNHEY, CDR2 SMNVEV (reference sequence). CDR3 length equals 12 residues. Written as DNA, the CDR3 is TGTGCCAGCCGGACAGGGGTGAGCGAGCAGTACTTC. Protein sequence: CASRTGVSEQYF.

The chain carries TRBV5-5 and TRBJ2-7, with 7 nucleotides matching TRBD2. The germline V gene encodes CDR1 SGHKS and CDR2 YYEKEE (reference sequence). The CDR3 extends over 15 amino acids. With V trimmed by 2 bases and J by 1 base, 6 bases remained unmatched. CDR3: CASSFEAGWSYEQYF. The CDR3 nucleotides are TGTGCCAGCAGCTTCGAAGCGGGGTGGTCCTACGAGCAGTACTTC.

This rearrangement joins TRBV7-8 to TRBJ2-3; 7 bases are a match to TRBD2. Trimming removed 0 bases from V and 2 bases from J; junction bases left unmatched: 8. The CDR3 loop spans 17 amino acids. In germline, CDR1 is SGHVS, CDR2 FQNEAQ. The chain's CDR3 is CASSLAFARETTDTQYF. CDR3 coding DNA: TGTGCCAGCAGCTTAGCGTTTGCGCGGGAGACCACAGATACGCAGTATTTT.

Only one count was recorded for this clone. The rearrangement joins TRBV5-1 to TRBJ2-1; 7 nucleotides match TRBD2. The ends lost 6 bases at V and 4 bases at J; junction bases unmatched: 13. CDR1 SGHRS and CDR2 YFSETQ come from the germline V gene. The CDR3 runs to 16 residues. CDR3 protein: CASTGSSSGLYNEQFF. The CDR3 DNA sequence: TGCGCCAGCACCGGGTCGTCTAGCGGTTTATACAATGAGCAGTTCTTC.

This rearrangement joins TRBV11-2 to TRBJ2-4; 10 bases agree with TRBD1. Germline lookup yields CDR1 SGHAT and CDR2 FQNNGV. CDR3 length: 14 residues. Germline trimming cut 4 bases from V and 8 bases from J; bases unmatched to any gene: 5. CDR3 bases: TGTGCCAGCAGCTCACGACAGGGGGCAGACATTCAGTACTTC. It yields the protein CASSSRQGADIQYF. The whole variable domain, remainder taken from reference TRBV11-2 and TRBJ2-4, is EAGVAQSPRYKIIEKRQSVAFWCNPISGHATLYWYQQILGQGPKLLIQFQNNGVVDDSQLPKDRFSAERLKGVDSTLKIQPAKLEDSAVYLCASSSRQGADIQYFGAGTRLSVL.

This chain uses TRBV9 with TRBJ1-2; D is possibly TRBD1 (5 bases). CDR3 length: 13 amino acids. Per the germline V gene, CDR1 is SGDLS and CDR2 is YYNGEE. Trimming pared 6 bases from V and 0 bases from J, leaving 9 bases between. The CDR3 loop is CASTKTANYGYTF. In DNA form, the CDR3 reads TGTGCCAGCACCAAGACAGCTAACTATGGCTACACCTTC. The entire variable domain, with the rest obtained from reference TRBV9 and TRBJ1-2, is as follows: DSGVTQTPKHLITATGQRVTLRCSPRSGDLSVYWYQQSLDQGLQFLIQYYNGEERAKGNILERFSAQQFPDLHSELNLSSLELGDSALYFCASTKTANYGYTFGSGTRLTVV.

The chain couples TRBV5-6 to TRBJ2-5; 7 bases line up with TRBD2. V trimming: 3 bases; J trimming: 5 bases; junction bases outside the gene matches: 7. The CDR3 covers 14 residues. Germline CDR1 is SGHDT and CDR2 is YYEEEE. The CDR3 sequence: CASSWDGRWETQYF. CDR3 DNA sequence: TGTGCCAGCAGCTGGGACGGGAGGTGGGAGACCCAGTACTTC.

The rearrangement links TRBV13 to TRBJ2-4; D remains unclear. Trimming shortened V by 8 bases and J by 7 bases, and 3 bases separated the two germline ends. This CDR3 contains 9 residues. Germline lookup yields CDR1 PRHDT and CDR2 FYEKMQ (reference sequence). The CDR3 here is CASPNIQYF. In DNA form, the CDR3 reads TGTGCCAGCCCGAACATTCAGTACTTC.

This chain joins TRBV18 and TRBJ1-4, with D perhaps matching TRBD1 (5 bases). From germline, CDR1 is KGHSH and CDR2 LQKENI. The CDR3 contains 15 residues. V lost 4 bases and J lost 2, with 11 bases in between. The CDR3 DNA reads as TGTGCCAGCTCACAGGGGCTGGGGACTAATGAAAAACTGTTTTTT. Amino acids: CASSQGLGTNEKLFF. The full variable domain, completed using reference TRBV18 and TRBJ1-4, is NAGVMQNPRHLVRRRGQEARLRCSPMKGHSHVYWYRQLPEEGLKFMVYLQKENIIDESGMPKERFSAEFPKEGPSILRIQQVVRGDSAAYFCASSQGLGTNEKLFFGSGTQLSVL.

The CDR3 nucleotides read TGTGCCATCGGGACTGAAATTAGCAATCAGCCCCAGCATTTT. Translating it yields CAIGTEISNQPQHF. The chain has TRBV10-3 and TRBJ1-5; the D gene is possibly TRBD1 (5 bases). Trimming pared 8 bases from V and 0 bases from J, leaving 11 bases between. CDR3 size: 14 residues. Germline loops: CDR1 ENHRY, CDR2 SYGVKD.

The CDR3 sequence is CASSPPPGQARYGYTF. CDR3 bases: TGTGCCAGCTCACCACCCCCGGGACAGGCCCGCTATGGCTACACCTTC. V usage is TRBV18 and J usage is TRBJ1-2; 8 bases match TRBD1. J gave up 4 bases and V 0 bases, and 7 bases lay outside the gene matches. CDR1 is KGHSH, CDR2 LQKENI, per germline. CDR3 length: 16 residues.

Turning to this clone: This likely reflects a read error, since a far larger clone is one base away. The chain is built from TRBV4-2 and TRBJ1-1; D remains ambiguous. From germline, CDR1 is LGHNA and CDR2 YNFKEQ. The length of the CDR3 is 13 residues. V dropped 1 base and J dropped 7 bases, with 10 bases sitting between them. The CDR3 region is CASSQGGGGEAFF. CDR3 nucleotides: TGTGCCAGCAGCCAAGGAGGCGGCGGTGAAGCTTTCTTT.

The chain combines TRBV28 with TRBJ1-1; TRBD1 agrees at 7 bases. The germline V gene encodes CDR1 MDHEN and CDR2 SYDVKM. With V trimmed by 8 bases and J by 0 bases, 3 bases remained unmatched. The CDR3 consists of 13 residues. The CDR3 sequence is CASGTALNTEAFF. The CDR3, as DNA: TGTGCCAGCGGGACAGCCCTGAACACTGAAGCTTTCTTT.

The chain is built from TRBV2 and TRBJ2-1, with a tentative D call TRBD1 (5 bases). In germline, CDR1 is SNHLY, CDR2 FYNNEI. CDR3 size: 14 residues. V was trimmed by 7 bases and J by 6 bases, leaving 16 bases between them. Written as DNA, the CDR3 is TGTGCCAGCAAAACATCCCTTGGGGCCAATGAGCAGTTCTTC. Translated: CASKTSLGANEQFF.

This clone was seen once. V and J are TRBV27 and TRBJ2-4, with D unresolved. Germline CDR1 reads MNHEY; CDR2 reads SMNVEV (reference sequence). This CDR3 has 12 residues. V was pared by 6 bases and J by 9 bases, with 12 bases between. Here the CDR3 DNA reads TGTGCCAGCAGGCGCCCCGGTGGCATTCAGTACTTC. As protein: CASRRPGGIQYF.

V usage is TRBV7-2 and J usage is TRBJ1-5; TRBD1 matches at 7 bases. The germline V gene has CDR1 SGHTA and CDR2 FQGNSA. With 1 base clipped from V and 5 bases from J, the junction kept 8 bases outside the gene matches. The CDR3 consists of 16 residues. For the CDR3, the DNA is TGTGCCAGCAGCTTAGGGGGGACAGAAGGAGATCAGCCCCAGCATTTT. Translated: CASSLGGTEGDQPQHF.

This clone was seen just once. The chain couples TRBV28 to TRBJ2-7, with D unclear. CDR3 length equals 13 residues. Trimming took off 10 bases at V and 2 bases at J, with 15 bases between the two ends. The germline CDR1 and CDR2 sequences are MDHEN and SYDVKM. CDR3 loop: CAILQLPAYEQYF. The CDR3 DNA sequence: TGTGCCATCCTCCAACTACCCGCCTACGAGCAGTACTTC.

The CDR3 here is CASSYNVPQAGELFF. The CDR3 DNA sequence: TGTGCCAGCAGTTACAATGTTCCCCAGGCCGGGGAGCTGTTTTTT. The rearrangement uses TRBV6-5 and TRBJ2-2; D call uncertain. CDR1 is MNHEY and CDR2 is SVGAGI in the germline V gene. The CDR3 has 15 residues. Deletions cut 2 bases from V and 6 bases from J, with 13 bases between.

This clone was counted a single time. This rearrangement joins TRBV5-4 to TRBJ2-5, with TRBD2 matching over 9 bases. The V gene's germline CDR1 is SGHNT and CDR2 YYREEE (reference sequence). Germline trimming cut 4 bases from V and 4 bases from J; bases unmatched to any gene: 2. The CDR3 is 13 residues long. The CDR3 DNA reads as TGTGCCAGCAGCCTTAGCGGGAGAGAGACCCAGTACTTC. It codes for CASSLSGRETQYF.

The chain employs TRBV7-2 and TRBJ1-5; no clear D. V was trimmed by 5 bases and J by 2 bases, leaving 10 bases between them. CDR3 length: 14 residues. Germline V gene data show CDR1 as SGHTA and CDR2 as FQGNSA. The DNA of the CDR3 is TGTGCCAGCAGCACAACGAGGGGCAATCAGCCCCAGCATTTT. Its protein is CASSTTRGNQPQHF.

V gene TRBV7-8 combines with J gene TRBJ2-2, with TRBD2 identical over 14 bases. Losses at the gene ends were 4 bases for V and 7 bases for J; bases not matched to a gene: 14. The germline CDR1 and CDR2 sequences are SGHVS and FQNEAQ. The CDR3 has 19 residues. The CDR3 protein is CASSSSGTSGRIAGGELFF. DNA for the CDR3: TGTGCCAGCAGCTCGTCCGGGACTAGCGGGAGAATTGCTGGCGGGGAGCTGTTTTTT.

CDR3 nucleotide sequence: TGTGCCAGCAGCCGAGGACAGGCCGGGGAGCTGTTTTTT. Translating gives CASSRGQAGELFF. The chain carries TRBV4-2 and TRBJ2-2; 7 positions agree with TRBD1. Trimming cost V 4 bases and J 6 bases; bases outside gene matches: 2. This CDR3 has 13 amino acids. The germline V gene encodes CDR1 LGHNA and CDR2 YNFKEQ.

CDR3 bases: TGTGCCAGCAGCCTTCGTGGCGGGAGTTTCTACGAGCAGTACTTC. This codes for CASSLRGGSFYEQYF. The V and J genes are TRBV9 and TRBJ2-7; 7 nucleotides align to TRBD2. Germline assignment: CDR1 SGDLS and CDR2 YYNGEE. The CDR3 runs 15 residues. Unmatched junction bases numbered 10, after V lost 4 bases and J lost 3 bases.

The chain couples TRBV14 to TRBJ2-7; weak D call: TRBD1 (6 bases). Deletions cut 2 bases from V and 0 bases from J, with 11 bases between. CDR1 and CDR2 from the germline V gene are SGHDN and FVKESK. This CDR3 is 15 amino acids long. The CDR3 loop reads CASSQTEQGSYEQYF. Here the CDR3 DNA reads TGTGCCAGCAGCCAAACGGAACAGGGCTCCTACGAGCAGTACTTC.

The rearrangement uses TRBV4-1 and TRBJ2-7; D gene ambiguous. The CDR3 is made up of 13 amino acids. Trimming took off 5 bases at V and 6 bases at J, with 14 bases between the two ends. Germline V gene data show CDR1 as MGHRA and CDR2 as YSYEKL. DNA of the CDR3: TGCGCCAGCAGCGGCCTAAGAACGGGCGAGCAGTACTTC. Its translation: CASSGLRTGEQYF.

This chain joins TRBV19 and TRBJ2-3, with D possibly TRBD1 on 5 matching bases. V was clipped by 4 bases and J by 6 bases, with 14 bases between them. The CDR3 has 14 residues. CDR1 is LNHDA and CDR2 is SQIVND in the germline V gene (reference sequence). CDR3 nucleotides: TGTGCCAGTAGTAAGGGGCAGGGTCCCGATACGCAGTATTTT. It is translated as CASSKGQGPDTQYF.

This chain joins TRBV18 and TRBJ2-1; 9 nucleotides line up with TRBD2. V lost 3 bases and J lost 9; bases outside the gene matches: 3. The CDR3 covers 13 residues. Germline CDR1 is KGHSH and CDR2 is LQKENI. CDR3 loop: CASSPRTSAEQFF. CDR3 bases: TGTGCCAGCTCACCCCGGACTAGCGCTGAGCAGTTCTTC.

This chain joins TRBV11-2 and TRBJ2-2; 7 positions match TRBD2. This CDR3 contains 15 residues. The germline gives CDR1 SGHAT, CDR2 FQNNGV. V shed 1 base, J shed 4 bases, and the junction held 3 bases outside the gene matches. The CDR3 loop is CASSLGAGATGELFF. CDR3 nucleotides: TGTGCCAGCAGCTTAGGTGCGGGAGCCACCGGGGAGCTGTTTTTT.